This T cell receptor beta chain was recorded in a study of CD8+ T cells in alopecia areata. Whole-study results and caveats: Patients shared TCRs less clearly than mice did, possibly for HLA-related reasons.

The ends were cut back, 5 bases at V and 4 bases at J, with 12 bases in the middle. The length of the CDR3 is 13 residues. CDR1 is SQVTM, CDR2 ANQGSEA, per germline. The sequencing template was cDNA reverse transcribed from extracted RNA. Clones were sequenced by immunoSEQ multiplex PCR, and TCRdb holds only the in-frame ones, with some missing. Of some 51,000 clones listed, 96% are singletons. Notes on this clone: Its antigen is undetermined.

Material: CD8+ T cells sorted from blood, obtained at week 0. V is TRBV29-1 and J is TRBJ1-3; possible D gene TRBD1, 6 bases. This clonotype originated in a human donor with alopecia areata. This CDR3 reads CSVQTGLGNTIYF. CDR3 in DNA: TGCAGCGTTCAGACAGGACTGGGAAACACCATATATTTT. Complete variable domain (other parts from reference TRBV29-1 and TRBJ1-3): SAVISQKPSRDICQRGTSLTIQCQVDSQVTMMFWYRQQPGQSLTLIATANQGSEATYESGFVIDKFPISRPNLTFSTLTVSNMSPEDSSIYLCSVQTGLGNTIYFGEGSWLTVV.